Detailed here is one T cell receptor beta chain. Antigen specificity is unknown. This CDR3 region has 19 residues. With 1 base clipped from V and 5 bases from J, the junction kept 12 bases outside the gene matches. Combining a sample-barcoded 5' primer with a J-beta primer mix, a second PCR ran for 7 to 11 cycles. Researchers report that a template-switch adaptor with 12 random nucleotides tagged each cDNA molecule. Via MiXCR, TCRdb re-called the 5' RACE reads, giving one row per CDR3 protein. This table has over a million distinct CDR3 sequences, about 40% appearing once. These data are taken from a study of blood T cells in healthy people across ages. General study results and limits: Estimates drawn from one million T cells were deemed to understate diversity. Samples with more naive T cells showed higher observed beta diversity. Conclusively comparing naive with antigen-experienced cells was impossible with unsorted PBMCs.

This clonotype was obtained from a woman in her late teens or twenties in good health. The J gene is TRBJ2-1, the V gene TRBV12-3 or TRBV12-4; 12 nucleotides match TRBD2. Sequencing was done on a sample of blood. CDR3 amino acids: CASSLEVTSGSSQNNEQFF. CDR3 in DNA: TGTGCCAGCAGTTTAGAGGTGACTAGCGGGAGTAGTCAAAACAATGAGCAGTTCTTC.